Described below is a single T cell receptor beta chain sequence and its context. This entry comes from a study of cytomegalovirus exposure and HLA in healthy donors. In germline, CDR1 is LGHNA, CDR2 YNFKEQ. The CDR3 runs to 15 residues. V gave up 0 bases and J gave up 8 bases, with 11 bases separating them. It was with 60 Vbeta and 13 Jbeta primers that the PCR ran. Produced via immunoSEQ multiplex PCR; TCRdb's table is partial and in-frame only. The data hold more than 60,000 clones, with roughly 80% observed a single time. This chain joins TRBV4-2 and TRBJ1-6; D unclear. The sequenced material came from PBMCs. This receptor was identified in a male donor in good health and CMV-seropositive. The CDR3 is CASSQDREVYSPLHF. In nucleotides, the CDR3 is TGTGCCAGCAGCCAAGATCGTGAGGTATATTCACCCCTCCACTTT.